The 18 T cell receptor beta chains below come from one sample, sequenced in a study of tumor and adjacent non-tumor tissue in lung cancer. TCRbeta libraries were built with three rounds of nested PCR, modified from ARM-PCR. TCRdb fed the multiplex PCR reads into MiXCR, producing one record per CDR3 protein. This sample has under 140,000 distinct CDR3 sequences; 84% occur once, and the top ten carry under 25%. RNA was extracted from bulk tissue without any cell sorting. Sample: lung tumor tissue. These receptors were obtained from a man between 70 and 80 years old with non-small cell lung cancer.

Concerning this clonotype: One end of the junction is discordant with germline, which a read error may explain. The chain recombines TRBV11-2 with TRBJ2-5; 7 bases fit TRBD2. Germline V gene sequence: CDR1 SGHAT, CDR2 FQNNGV. The CDR3 is made up of 13 amino acids. The CDR3 sequence is CASILDSRLAPYF. CDR3 in DNA: TGTGCCAGCATCTTAGATTCCAGACTAGCTCCGTACTTC.

Notes on this clonotype: The junction shows a germline mismatch at one end, possibly a read error. The gene calls are TRBV11-3 and TRBJ2-1, with D tentatively TRBD2 (7 bases). The CDR3 is 16 residues long. Germline V lookup: CDR1 SGHNT, CDR2 YENEEA. CDR3: CASSPEGGLGKNKHFF. The CDR3 bases are TGTGCCAGCAGTCCCGAGGGGGGGCTGGGGAAAAATAAGCATTTCTTC.

A word on this clonotype: Germline and junction disagree at one end, which may indicate a read error. The V call is TRBV6-1, the J call TRBJ2-6, with 7 bases that match TRBD1. Germline CDR1 is MNHNS and CDR2 is SASEGT. CDR3 length equals 14 residues. Written as DNA, the CDR3 is TGTGCCAACAGTGAGGGGGCTGGGGCCAACATCCTGACTTTC. It codes for CANSEGAGANILTF.

As concerns this clonotype: Its ends do not fully match the called genes, so a read error is possible. The J gene is TRBJ2-1, the V gene TRBV11-2, with a possible D match to TRBD2 (6 bases). The CDR3 length is 18 residues. In germline, CDR1 is SGHAT, CDR2 FQNNGV. CDR3 in amino acids: CASGLHVWDWAYNNEQFF. The CDR3, as DNA: TGTGCCAGCGGCTTACATGTGTGGGACTGGGCCTACAACAATGAGCAGTTCTTC.

The genes are TRBV11-1 and TRBJ2-1; D tentatively reads TRBD1 or TRBD2 (5 bases each). The CDR3 sequence is 16 residues long. V gave up 5 bases and J gave up 8 bases, with 22 bases separating them. The germline V gene has CDR1 SGHAT and CDR2 FQDESV (reference sequence). DNA for the CDR3: TGTGCCAGCAGCCCCCGGCCTAGACCGGGGCCACATGAGCAGTTCTTC. Protein: CASSPRPRPGPHEQFF. The variable domain in full, with the rest retrieved from reference TRBV11-1 and TRBJ2-1, is EAEVAQSPRYKITEKSQAVAFWCDPISGHATLYWYRQILGQGPELLVQFQDESVVDDSQLPKDRFSAERLKGVDSTLKIQPAELGDSAMYLCASSPRPRPGPHEQFFGPGTRLTVL.

In regard to this clonotype: A junction boundary mismatches the germline segment, possibly from a read error. V usage is TRBV4-1 and J usage is TRBJ2-3, with no clear D. Germline CDR1 reads MGHRA; CDR2 reads YSYEKL. The CDR3 is 17 residues long. The CDR3 loop is CPSSPHHTSGNPNTQYF. CDR3 nucleotide sequence: TGCCCCAGCAGTCCTCACCACACATCGGGCAACCCGAATACGCAGTATTTT.

Written as DNA, the CDR3 is TGTGCCAGCAGCTTTATAGCGGGAGGGCATAATGAGCAGTTCTTC. Its translation is CASSFIAGGHNEQFF. The chain joins TRBV7-6 to TRBJ2-1; 11 nucleotides line up with TRBD2. V gave up 3 bases and J gave up 7 bases; unmatched junction bases: 5. Germline V gene sequence: CDR1 SGHVS, CDR2 FNYEAQ. The CDR3 has 15 amino acids.

This chain connects TRBV29-1 to TRBJ1-2; D is unclear. Germline loops: CDR1 SQVTM, CDR2 ANQGSEA. Between the trimmed V and J ends, which lost 6 bases and 8 bases, there was a span of 19 bases. This CDR3 spans 13 amino acids. CDR3: CSVQTIGVGGYTF. In DNA form, the CDR3 reads TGCAGCGTCCAGACGATAGGCGTTGGCGGCTACACCTTC.

This clonotype was seen a single time. The germline gene is not matched at one end of the junction; a read error may be the cause. J is TRBJ2-7 and V is TRBV6-5; perhaps TRBD2 as D (6 bases). From germline, CDR1 is MNHEY and CDR2 SVGAGI. The CDR3 contains 14 residues. DNA of the CDR3: TGTACCAGCACTTGGGCGGGGACCCCCCGCGAACAGTACTTC. It is translated as CTSTWAGTPREQYF.

This chain joins TRBV29-1 and TRBJ1-2; D is unresolved. The germline V and J ends were trimmed by 4 bases and 5 bases, with 23 bases remaining between them. The CDR3 length is 16 residues. Germline CDR1 reads SQVTM; CDR2 reads ANQGSEA. CDR3 region: CSVVLYESSGEYGYTF. The CDR3 DNA follows: TGCAGCGTTGTCCTCTATGAATCCTCGGGAGAATATGGCTACACCTTC.

Regarding this clonotype: An end of the junction differs from the germline gene, which may be a read error. The DNA for the CDR3 is TGTACCAGCAGCCAAGATCGACTATCTATCAAGACCCAGTACTTC. Translated: CTSSQDRLSIKTQYF. V usage is TRBV4-1 and J usage is TRBJ2-5; D is perhaps TRBD2 (5 bases). The CDR3 has 15 amino acids. Germline CDR1 reads MGHRA; CDR2 reads YSYEKL.

Regarding this clonotype: One end of the junction fails to match germline, which may point to a read error. The gene calls are TRBV11-2 and TRBJ2-1; 7 bases fit TRBD2. The germline V gene has CDR1 SGHAT and CDR2 FQNNGV. There are 16 residues in the CDR3. The CDR3 here is CASSLGFGRTYDEQCF. The CDR3 DNA reads TGTGCAAGCAGCTTAGGGTTCGGGAGGACCTACGATGAGCAGTGCTTC. Drawing the rest from reference TRBV11-2 and TRBJ2-1, the complete variable domain is EAGVAQSPRYKIIEKRQSVAFWCNPISGHATLYWYQQILGQGPKLLIQFQNNGVVDDSQLPKDRFSAERLKGVDSTLKIQPAKLEDSAVYLCASSLGFGRTYDEQCFGPGTRLTVL.

In regard to this clonotype: Likely a read error: the CDR3 ends without its conserved phenylalanine or tryptophan. V is TRBV11-3 and J is TRBJ2-1, with a possible D match to TRBD2 (7 bases). The CDR3 is 16 residues long. The V gene's germline CDR1 is SGHNT and CDR2 YENEEA. In DNA form, the CDR3 reads TGTGCCAACAGCTTAGATCCCACGGGGGGCAAGGGTGAGCAGTTCTTA. This encodes CANSLDPTGGKGEQFL.

Concerning this clonotype itself: An end of the junction differs from the germline gene, which may be a read error. The chain recombines TRBV7-8 with TRBJ2-5; perhaps TRBD1 as D (6 bases). CDR1 is SGHVS, CDR2 FQNEAQ, per germline. The CDR3 extends over 16 amino acids. The CDR3: CACSTGQQGYQETQYF. Written as DNA, the CDR3 is TGTGCCTGCAGCACAGGACAGCAAGGGTACCAAGAGACCCAGTACTTC.

This clonotype was counted a single time. One end of the junction is discordant with germline, which a read error may explain. The chain joins TRBV4-2 to TRBJ2-5; D might be TRBD2 (6 bases). The J call may be faulty, since TRBJ2-1 better matches the DNA end. This CDR3 has 13 residues. Germline V gene data show CDR1 as LGHNA and CDR2 as YNFKEQ. The CDR3 sequence is CASSQASEETQFF. CDR3 DNA sequence: TGTGCCAGTAGCCAAGCTAGCGAAGAGACCCAGTTCTTC.

This clonotype was counted many times. The chain combines TRBV9 with TRBJ1-2, with TRBD1 matching over 8 bases. The CDR3 length is 13 residues. Germline V CDR1 and CDR2: SGDLS, YYNGEE. Trimming took 3 bases from V and 4 from J; bases not matched to a gene: 2. Written as DNA, the CDR3 is TGTGCCAGCAGCGCCACAGGGGGCTATGGCTACACCTTC. It translates to CASSATGGYGYTF.

The chain is built from TRBV28 and TRBJ2-2; 8 bases align to TRBD2. The CDR3 has 17 residues. From germline, CDR1 is MDHEN and CDR2 SYDVKM. V lost 3 bases and J lost 6; bases outside the gene matches: 12. The CDR3 nucleotides are TGTGCCAGCAGTTTGAGGGCGGGAGGCGTTAGCGCCGGGGAGCTGTTTTTT. Translation gives CASSLRAGGVSAGELFF.

About this clonotype: A junction boundary mismatches the germline segment, possibly from a read error. The V call is TRBV6-2 or TRBV6-3, the J call TRBJ2-1, with D hard to call. Germline V gene data show CDR1 as MNHEY and CDR2 as SVGEGT. The CDR3 is made up of 13 amino acids. The CDR3 coding sequence is TGTGCCAACAACAGAGGCGATTACAATGAGCAATTCTTC. It yields the protein CANNRGDYNEQFF.